The 19 T cell receptor beta chains below were found in one sample sequenced in a study of graft-versus-host responses after intestinal transplantation (dated by TCRdb to the early 2020s). The library was built by means of the immunoSEQ multiplex PCR assay. TCRdb re-hosts the immuneACCESS table, in-frame sequences only. Its copies lack some clones; in the studies checked, an unresolved V gene accounts for under half of them, and the cause for the rest is not known. Within this sample are tens of thousands of clones, with over 80% of them counted one time only. 0.4% to 0.6% of the sample is held by the ten biggest clonotypes. The time point label here, explained by the study, means: cells obtained before transplantation from donor or recipient. No antigen has been identified for these receptors. The source was unstimulated CD8+ T cells sorted from spleen or lymph node cells, collected before intestinal transplant. The receptors originated from a human donor who received an intestinal transplant.

This clone was recorded only once. The rearrangement links TRBV4-1 to TRBJ1-1, with D unclear. This CDR3 has 16 amino acids. V was clipped by 0 bases and J by 3 bases, with 14 bases between them. Germline lookup yields CDR1 MGHRA and CDR2 YSYEKL. Here the CDR3 DNA reads TGCGCCAGCAGCCAAGATTTTGCCGGCCGGGACACTGAAGCTTTCTTT. It specifies CASSQDFAGRDTEAFF.

CDR3 sequence reads: CSVFNQGGLLEQYF. The CDR3 nucleotides are TGCAGCGTTTTCAATCAGGGAGGACTTCTCGAGCAGTACTTC. This chain uses TRBV29-1 with TRBJ2-7; TRBD2 might be the D (6 bases). V gave up 5 bases and J gave up 6 bases, with 20 bases separating them. Germline V gene sequence: CDR1 SQVTM, CDR2 ANQGSEA. CDR3 length: 14 amino acids.

This clone was observed once. V and J are TRBV27 and TRBJ1-2; the D is unclear. V was trimmed by 5 bases and J by 2 bases, leaving 18 bases between them. Looked up from germline, CDR1 is MNHEY and CDR2 is SMNVEV (reference sequence). CDR3 length: 16 amino acids. The chain's CDR3 is CASSRYRSLNNYGYTF. The DNA for the CDR3 is TGTGCCAGCAGTCGATATAGATCTTTAAACAACTATGGCTACACCTTC.

V gene TRBV6-5 combines with J gene TRBJ1-2; tentatively, D is TRBD1 (5 bases). The ends were cut back, 8 bases at V and 8 bases at J, with 18 bases in the middle. Germline values: CDR1 MNHEY, CDR2 SVGAGI. This CDR3 spans 13 amino acids. The CDR3 sequence: CASVPFRGNGYTF. Here the CDR3 DNA reads TGTGCCAGCGTCCCCTTTCGGGGGAACGGCTACACCTTC.

The chain joins TRBV27 to TRBJ2-1; perhaps TRBD2 as D (7 bases). The CDR3 has 14 residues. Germline lookup yields CDR1 MNHEY and CDR2 SMNVEV (reference sequence). Trimming cost V 8 bases and J 4 bases, with 15 bases left between them. In DNA form, the CDR3 reads TGTGCCAGCGGGGAGGGGGTTACGTACAATGAGCAGTTCTTC. Protein product: CASGEGVTYNEQFF.

The CDR3 DNA is TGTGCCTGGAGTACAGTCGGCCTGGAGCCCCAGCATTTT. Residues: CAWSTVGLEPQHF. The chain is built from TRBV30 and TRBJ1-5, with no clear D. Trimming shortened V by 2 bases and J by 8 bases, and 13 bases separated the two germline ends. The CDR3 consists of 13 residues. CDR1 and CDR2 from the germline V gene are GTSNPN and SVGIG (reference sequence). Combining the CDR3 with reference TRBV30 and TRBJ1-5 gives the whole variable domain SQTIHQWPATLVQPVGSPLSLECTVEGTSNPNLYWYRQAAGRGLQLLFYSVGIGQISSEVPQNLSASRPQDRQFILSSKKLLLSDSGFYLCAWSTVGLEPQHFGDGTRLSIL.

V and J are TRBV27 and TRBJ1-6, with a weak D call TRBD1 (6 bases). Germline assignment: CDR1 MNHEY and CDR2 SMNVEV (reference sequence). V was pared by 6 bases and J by 1 base, with 16 bases between. The CDR3 is made up of 17 amino acids. This CDR3 is CASRSTGLGSYNSPLHF. The CDR3 DNA reads TGTGCCAGCAGATCAACAGGGTTAGGTTCCTATAATTCACCCCTCCACTTT.

The chain uses TRBV9 and TRBJ2-3; TRBD2 aligns across 7 bases. This CDR3 is built from 18 residues. CDR1 and CDR2 (germline): SGDLS, YYNGEE. J was trimmed by 2 bases and V by 4 bases; bases with no gene match: 16. The CDR3 reads CASSPGDYPKGYTDTQYF. CDR3 DNA: TGTGCCAGCAGCCCTGGGGACTACCCCAAGGGCTACACAGATACGCAGTATTTT.

The CDR3 protein is CASSFSGSRDYEQYF. The CDR3 DNA reads TGTGCCAGCAGCTTCTCCGGGTCGAGAGACTACGAGCAGTACTTC. V usage is TRBV11-2 and J usage is TRBJ2-7, with D hard to call. The V gene lost 3 bases and the J gene lost 3 bases, with 15 bases spanning the gap. The CDR3 sequence is 15 residues long. Per the germline V gene, CDR1 is SGHAT and CDR2 is FQNNGV.

The chain employs TRBV5-6 and TRBJ1-5; TRBD1 might be the D (5 bases). The CDR3 loop spans 15 amino acids. Germline values: CDR1 SGHDT, CDR2 YYEEEE. V lost 3 bases, J lost 4 bases, and 14 bases lay in between. In DNA, the CDR3 is TGTGCCAGCAGCTCTGGAGACAGTGAGAATCAGCCCCAGCATTTT. Translating gives CASSSGDSENQPQHF.

The rearrangement joins TRBV9 to TRBJ1-6; 10 bases line up with TRBD1. Germline CDR1 SGDLS, CDR2 YYNGEE. Trimming took 4 bases from V and 7 from J; bases not matched to a gene: 5. The CDR3 loop spans 15 amino acids. DNA of the CDR3: TGTGCCAGCAGCACCCCGGGACAGGGGAATTCACCCCTCCACTTT. Its translation: CASSTPGQGNSPLHF.

V is TRBV27 and J is TRBJ2-7; 7 positions agree with TRBD1. The V gene end was trimmed by 5 bases and the J gene end by 3 bases; junction bases not matched to a gene: 10. CDR3 length: 15 amino acids. CDR1 is MNHEY, CDR2 SMNVEV, per germline (reference sequence). CDR3 DNA: TGTGCCAGCAGTATCACCGGGACAGCCGGCTACGAGCAGTACTTC. Amino acids: CASSITGTAGYEQYF.

This rearrangement joins TRBV5-4 to TRBJ2-2; D is undetermined. The CDR3 has 14 residues. In germline, CDR1 is SGHNT, CDR2 YYREEE (reference sequence). The ends were cut back, 3 bases at V and 2 bases at J, with 8 bases in the middle. The CDR3 loop reads CASSSITNTGELFF. The CDR3 DNA follows: TGTGCCAGCAGCTCAATTACTAACACCGGGGAGCTGTTTTTT.

The chain recombines TRBV28 with TRBJ1-4, with D possibly TRBD1 on 5 matching bases. The CDR3 totals 14 residues. Trimming pared 1 base from V and 5 bases from J, leaving 8 bases between. In germline, CDR1 is MDHEN, CDR2 SYDVKM. The CDR3 here is CASSLLGENEKLFF. Here the CDR3 DNA reads TGTGCCAGCAGTTTATTAGGGGAAAATGAAAAACTGTTTTTT.

The rearrangement uses TRBV5-1 and TRBJ1-5; D remains ambiguous. V was trimmed by 0 bases and J by 0 bases, leaving 10 bases between them. Germline V CDR1 and CDR2: SGHRS, YFSETQ. The CDR3 has 16 residues. The CDR3, as DNA: TGCGCCAGCAGCTTGGAGCCTGCGGGTAGCAATCAGCCCCAGCATTTT. Amino acids: CASSLEPAGSNQPQHF.

The chain combines TRBV15 with TRBJ2-3; TRBD2 agrees at 11 bases. Germline V gives CDR1 LNHNV, CDR2 YYDKDF (reference sequence). Trimming cost V 2 bases and J 2 bases; bases outside gene matches: 6. The CDR3 runs 17 residues. The CDR3 is CATSRPGLADPTDTQYF. The CDR3 nucleotides are TGTGCCACCAGCAGACCGGGACTAGCGGACCCCACAGATACGCAGTATTTT.

The rearrangement joins TRBV4-3 to TRBJ1-2; D gene ambiguous. The CDR3 contains 14 residues. Trimming pared 1 base from V and 3 bases from J, leaving 9 bases between. Germline values: CDR1 LGHNA, CDR2 YSLEER. The CDR3 here is CASSQGRIDYGYTF. In nucleotides, the CDR3 is TGCGCCAGCAGCCAAGGGAGGATCGACTATGGCTACACCTTC.

Only one count was recorded for this clone. The V gene is TRBV6-1, the J gene TRBJ2-7; D perhaps matches TRBD1 (5 bases). V lost 8 bases and J lost 4, with 15 bases in between. The CDR3 consists of 13 residues. Germline V gene data show CDR1 as MNHNS and CDR2 as SASEGT. The CDR3 DNA sequence: TGTGCCAGCGAGGACACGCAGGTGTACGAGCAGTACTTC. It yields the protein CASEDTQVYEQYF.

This chain uses TRBV6-5 with TRBJ2-1, with D possibly matching TRBD2 (5 bases). Germline V gene sequence: CDR1 MNHEY, CDR2 SVGAGI. The CDR3 spans 15 residues. Trimming shortened V by 0 bases and J by 1 base, and 7 bases separated the two germline ends. The CDR3 region is CASSYSRVSYNEQFF. In nucleotides, the CDR3 is TGTGCCAGCAGTTACTCGAGGGTGTCCTACAATGAGCAGTTCTTC.